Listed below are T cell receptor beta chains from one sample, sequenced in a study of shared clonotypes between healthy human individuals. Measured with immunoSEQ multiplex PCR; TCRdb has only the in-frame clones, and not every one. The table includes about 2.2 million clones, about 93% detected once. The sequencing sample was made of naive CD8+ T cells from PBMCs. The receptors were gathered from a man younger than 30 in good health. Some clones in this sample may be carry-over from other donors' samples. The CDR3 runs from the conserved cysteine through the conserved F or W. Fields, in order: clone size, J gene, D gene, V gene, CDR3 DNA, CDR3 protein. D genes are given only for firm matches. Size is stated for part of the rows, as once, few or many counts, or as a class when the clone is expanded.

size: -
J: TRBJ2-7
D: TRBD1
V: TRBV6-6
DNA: TGTGCCAGCAGTTACTCTGCCGGGACAGGGGATTTTGAGCAGTACTTC
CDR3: CASSYSAGTGDFEQYF

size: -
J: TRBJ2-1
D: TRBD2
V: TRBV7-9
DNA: TGTGCCAGCAGCAAAACCGGGACTAGCGGGCCCCTGACCTACAATGAGCAGTTCTTC
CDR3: CASSKTGTSGPLTYNEQFF

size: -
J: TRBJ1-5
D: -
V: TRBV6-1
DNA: TGTGCCAGCAGTGAAGCTTGGGGGGGCAATCAGCCCCAGCATTTT
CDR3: CASSEAWGGNQPQHF

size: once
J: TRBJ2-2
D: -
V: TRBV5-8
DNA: TGTGCCAGCAGCTCGAGGATTGGCACCGGGGAGCTGTTTTTT
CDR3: CASSSRIGTGELFF

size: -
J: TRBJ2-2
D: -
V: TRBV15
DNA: TGTGCCACCAGCAGACCGACAGGCCAGCTTAGCGGGGAGCTGTTTTTT
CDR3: CATSRPTGQLSGELFF

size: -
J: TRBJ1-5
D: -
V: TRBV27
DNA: TGTGCCAGCAGTGAAGGCCCAAGGGGGACTCAGCCCCAGCATTTT
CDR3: CASSEGPRGTQPQHF

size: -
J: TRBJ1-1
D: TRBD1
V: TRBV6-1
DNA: TGTGCCAGCAGTACAGGGACAGGGGCTAACACTGAAGCTTTCTTT
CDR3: CASSTGTGANTEAFF

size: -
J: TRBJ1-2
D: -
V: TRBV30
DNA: TGTGCCTGGAGTGTAGGTCCCGGGGCGATGAGTGGCTACACCTTC
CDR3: CAWSVGPGAMSGYTF

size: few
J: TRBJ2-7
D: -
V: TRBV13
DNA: TGTGCCAGCAGCCTTCGGGACCAGACCTACGAGCAGTACTTC
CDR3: CASSLRDQTYEQYF

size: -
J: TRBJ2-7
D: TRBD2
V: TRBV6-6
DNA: TGTGCCAGCAGTTACCAAGCGGGAGGGCCCGAGCAGTACTTC
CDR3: CASSYQAGGPEQYF

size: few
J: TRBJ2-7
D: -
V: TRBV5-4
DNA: TGTGCCAGCAACATTAACGGGGTCTACGAGCAGTACTTC
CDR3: CASNINGVYEQYF

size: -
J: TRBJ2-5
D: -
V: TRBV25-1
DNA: TGTGCCAGCAGTGAATATGACATCCCGGAGACCCAGTACTTC
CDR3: CASSEYDIPETQYF

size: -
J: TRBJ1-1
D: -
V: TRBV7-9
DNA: TGTGCCGATAAACCGGGACATCCGAACACTGAAGCTTTCTTT
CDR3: CADKPGHPNTEAFF

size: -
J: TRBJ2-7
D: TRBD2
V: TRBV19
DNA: TGTGCCAGTAGTCCCTGGGGGACTAGCAGCGACGAGCAGTACTTC
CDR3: CASSPWGTSSDEQYF

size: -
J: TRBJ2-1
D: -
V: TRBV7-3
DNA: TGTGCCAGCAGCTTGATAGGGGGAAACAATGAGCAGTTCTTC
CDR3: CASSLIGGNNEQFF

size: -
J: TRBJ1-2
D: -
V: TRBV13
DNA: TGTGCCAGCAGCTTTGGCGCTAACTATGGCTACACCTTC
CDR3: CASSFGANYGYTF

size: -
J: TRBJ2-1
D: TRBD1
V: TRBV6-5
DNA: TGTGCCAGCAGTTATTGGACAGGGGGGGACACAGAGCAGTTCTTC
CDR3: CASSYWTGGDTEQFF

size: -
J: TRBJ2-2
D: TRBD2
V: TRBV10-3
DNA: TGTGCCATCAGTGACCCCACCGGGACTAGTGGCTCCGGGGAGCTGTTTTTT
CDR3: CAISDPTGTSGSGELFF

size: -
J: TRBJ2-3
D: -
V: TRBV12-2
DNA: TGTGCAAGTCGCTTAGCGTACGACGAACTAGCGGGAGGAGCGGGCACAGATACGCAGTATTTT
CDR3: CASRLAYDELAGGAGTDTQYF

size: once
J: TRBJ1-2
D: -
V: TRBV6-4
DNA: TGTGCCACCTTCCGGGGGCATGGCTACACCTTC
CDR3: CATFRGHGYTF

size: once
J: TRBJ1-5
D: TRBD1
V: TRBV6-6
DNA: TGTGCCAGCAGTTACTCGTTGACAGGGGATCAGCCCCAGCATTTT
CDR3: CASSYSLTGDQPQHF

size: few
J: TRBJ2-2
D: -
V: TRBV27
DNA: TGTGCCAGCAGTTTGACCGGGGAGCTGTTTTTT
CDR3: CASSLTGELFF

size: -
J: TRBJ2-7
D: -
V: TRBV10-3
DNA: TGTGCCATCAGTGACAGTTCCTACGAGCAGTACTTC
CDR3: CAISDSSYEQYF

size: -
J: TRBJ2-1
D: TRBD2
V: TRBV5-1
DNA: TGCGCCAGCAGCTTGGGGTTGGCTAGCGGGCCAGGCTCCTACAATGAGCAGTTCTTC
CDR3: CASSLGLASGPGSYNEQFF